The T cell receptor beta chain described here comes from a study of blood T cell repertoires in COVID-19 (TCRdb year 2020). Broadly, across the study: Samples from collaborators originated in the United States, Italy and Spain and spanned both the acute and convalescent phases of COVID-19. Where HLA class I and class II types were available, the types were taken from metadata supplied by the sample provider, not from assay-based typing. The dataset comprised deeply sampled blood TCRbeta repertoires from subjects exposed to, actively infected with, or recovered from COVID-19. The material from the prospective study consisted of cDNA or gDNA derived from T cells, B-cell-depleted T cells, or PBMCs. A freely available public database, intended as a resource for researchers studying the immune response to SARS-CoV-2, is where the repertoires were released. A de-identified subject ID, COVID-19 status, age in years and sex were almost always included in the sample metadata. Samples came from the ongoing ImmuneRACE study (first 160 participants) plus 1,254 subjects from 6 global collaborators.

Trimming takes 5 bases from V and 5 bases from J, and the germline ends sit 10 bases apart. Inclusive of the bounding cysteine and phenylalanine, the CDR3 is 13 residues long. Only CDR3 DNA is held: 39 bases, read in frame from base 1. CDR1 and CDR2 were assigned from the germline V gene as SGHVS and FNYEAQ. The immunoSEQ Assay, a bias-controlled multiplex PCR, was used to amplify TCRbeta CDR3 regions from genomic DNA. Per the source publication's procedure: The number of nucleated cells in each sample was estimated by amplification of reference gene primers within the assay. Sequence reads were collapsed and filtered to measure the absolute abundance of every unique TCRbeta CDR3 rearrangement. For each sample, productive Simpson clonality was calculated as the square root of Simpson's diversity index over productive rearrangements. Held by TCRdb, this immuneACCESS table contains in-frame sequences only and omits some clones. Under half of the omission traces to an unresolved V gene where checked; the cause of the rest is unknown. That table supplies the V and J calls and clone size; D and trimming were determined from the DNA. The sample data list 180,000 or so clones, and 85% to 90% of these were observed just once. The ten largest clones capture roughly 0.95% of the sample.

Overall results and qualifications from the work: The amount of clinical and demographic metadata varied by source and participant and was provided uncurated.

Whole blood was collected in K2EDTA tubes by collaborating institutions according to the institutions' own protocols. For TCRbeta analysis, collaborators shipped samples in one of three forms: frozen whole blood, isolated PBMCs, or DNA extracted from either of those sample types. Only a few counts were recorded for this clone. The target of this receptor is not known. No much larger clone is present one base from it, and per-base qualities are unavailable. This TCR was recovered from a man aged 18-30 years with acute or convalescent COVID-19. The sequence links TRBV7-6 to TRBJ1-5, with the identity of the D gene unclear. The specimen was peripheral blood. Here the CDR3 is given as CASSKTPDQPQHF. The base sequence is TGTGCCAGCAGCAAGACTCCGGATCAGCCCCAGCATTTT.